This TCR beta chain was recorded in a study of blood T cell repertoires in COVID-19. About the study: Some COVID-19 samples were acute and others convalescent; all came from the United States, Italy and Spain. PBMCs, B-cell-depleted T cells, or T cells provided the cDNA or gDNA that made up the material.

Original data processing: By means of reference gene primer amplification, nucleated cell counts were estimated. The assay was immunoSEQ multiplex PCR, and TCRdb's table has in-frame clones only and misses some. V and J calls and clone size are those listed in that table; D and trimming were worked out from the DNA. This table holds around 140,000 clones, 80% to 90% found once. Trimming pared 6 bases from V and 3 bases from J, leaving 17 bases between. This CDR3 has 16 amino acids. Looked up from germline, CDR1 is MNHEY and CDR2 is SMNVEV (reference sequence). This chain uses TRBV27 with TRBJ1-4, with D possibly TRBD1 on 6 matching bases. The sample taken for sequencing was PBMCs or T cells enriched from blood (not recorded which). This clonotype was sampled from a man between 35 and 55 years old with acute COVID-19. The DNA of the CDR3 is TGTGCCAGCAGGAACGACCAGGGGCGATCTAATGAAAAACTGTTTTTT. Its translation is CASRNDQGRSNEKLFF.